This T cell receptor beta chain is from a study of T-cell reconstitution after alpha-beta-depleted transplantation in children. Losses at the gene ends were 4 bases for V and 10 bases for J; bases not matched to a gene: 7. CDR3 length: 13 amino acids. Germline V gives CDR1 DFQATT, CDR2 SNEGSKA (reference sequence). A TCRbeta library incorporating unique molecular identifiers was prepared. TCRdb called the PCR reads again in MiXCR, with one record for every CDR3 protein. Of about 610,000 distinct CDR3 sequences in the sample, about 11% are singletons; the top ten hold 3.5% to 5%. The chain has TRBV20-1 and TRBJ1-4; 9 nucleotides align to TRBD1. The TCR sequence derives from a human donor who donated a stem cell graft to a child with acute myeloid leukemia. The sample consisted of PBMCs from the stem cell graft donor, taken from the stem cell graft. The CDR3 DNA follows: TGCAGTGCTAAAGGGGACAGGGATGGAAAACTGTTTTTT. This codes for CSAKGDRDGKLFF.